The 15 T cell receptor beta chains given below trace back to one sample, sequenced in a study of regulatory T cells in long-lasting Graves disease. Time point indicated: newly diagnosed GD, antithyroid drugs for less than 3 months. Scientists built the TCR library using RNA that was extracted from PBMCs. Construction of TCR beta libraries relied on iRepertoire HTBI primers and on Arm-PCR targeting CDR3 regions. Each CDR3 protein gets one entry after TCRdb re-called the multiplex PCR reads with MiXCR. This sample has over 500,000 distinct CDR3 sequences, with roughly 15% found just once. These data also formed part of another study, on T cells in Graves' hyperthyroidism and ophthalmopathy.

The sample here was peripheral blood mononuclear cells (PBMCs), taken at new diagnosis, from a patient treated with antithyroid drugs. The source is a man in his late teens or twenties with Graves disease.

There are a few counts of this clonotype. The chain has TRBV20-1 and TRBJ2-7, with 13 bases lining up with TRBD2. The length of the CDR3 is 17 residues. With 0 bases clipped from V and 4 bases from J, the junction kept 9 bases outside the gene matches. The germline V gene encodes CDR1 DFQATT and CDR2 SNEGSKA (reference sequence). The chain's CDR3 is CSARDLGLAGVLYEQYF. As DNA, the CDR3 is TGCAGTGCTAGAGATTTAGGACTAGCGGGAGTTCTATACGAGCAGTACTTC.

A few counts support this clonotype. V and J are TRBV18 and TRBJ1-4, with D unresolved. This CDR3 region has 16 residues. The germline V gene encodes CDR1 KGHSH and CDR2 LQKENI. Trimming took off 3 bases at V and 6 bases at J, with 17 bases between the two ends. The CDR3 region is CASSPFWTGEDEKLFF. DNA for the CDR3: TGTGCCAGCTCACCGTTTTGGACCGGTGAGGATGAAAAACTGTTTTTT.

This clonotype appeared a few times. The rearrangement links TRBV9 to TRBJ2-6; TRBD1 or TRBD2 may be the D gene (6 bases each). With 3 bases removed from V and 4 bases from J, the gap between germline ends came to 14 bases. The CDR3 totals 16 residues. Germline V gene data show CDR1 as SGDLS and CDR2 as YYNGEE. The CDR3 is CASSGGAFNGANVLTF. The CDR3 DNA reads as TGTGCCAGCAGCGGGGGGGCTTTTAACGGGGCCAACGTCCTGACTTTC. Variable domain in full (rest from reference TRBV9 and TRBJ2-6): DSGVTQTPKHLITATGQRVTLRCSPRSGDLSVYWYQQSLDQGLQFLIQYYNGEERAKGNILERFSAQQFPDLHSELNLSSLELGDSALYFCASSGGAFNGANVLTFGAGSRLTVL.

CDR3 sequence (DNA): TGCAGTGCTGCCGACAGGCTAGCCAAAAACATTCAGTACTTC. Encoded protein: CSAADRLAKNIQYF. The chain has TRBV20-1 and TRBJ2-4; D may be TRBD1 (6 bases). This CDR3 spans 14 amino acids. The ends were cut back, 5 bases at V and 0 bases at J, with 11 bases in the middle. Germline CDR1 reads DFQATT; CDR2 reads SNEGSKA (reference sequence).

In its sample, this clonotype was seen many times. The CDR3, as DNA: TGTGCCACCCTGAGGGTAGGGACTACCTTCTACGAGCAGTACTTC. Its translation is CATLRVGTTFYEQYF. V usage is TRBV2 and J usage is TRBJ2-7; TRBD2 matches at 7 bases. The CDR3 loop spans 15 amino acids. V lost 10 bases, J lost 3 bases, and 15 bases stayed unmatched. Per the germline V gene, CDR1 is SNHLY and CDR2 is FYNNEI.

This clonotype was counted once. This rearrangement joins TRBV10-3 to TRBJ1-1, with D possibly matching TRBD1 (5 bases). Trimming took off 3 bases at V and 0 bases at J, with 32 bases between the two ends. From germline, CDR1 is ENHRY and CDR2 SYGVKD. This CDR3 is built from 22 residues. The CDR3 nucleotides are TGTGCCATCAGTGAACATGAAAGTGGGACTCTCACGGCAAACTCCATGAACACTGAAGCTTTCTTT. It yields the protein CAISEHESGTLTANSMNTEAFF.

This clonotype was picked up a small number of times. The chain has TRBV6-5 and TRBJ2-7; 11 nucleotides align to TRBD1. The CDR3 has 15 residues. Trimming at V came to 1 base and at J to 7 bases, leaving 6 bases not matched to a gene. Germline lookup yields CDR1 MNHEY and CDR2 SVGAGI. CDR3: CASSYWTGTGGEQYF. In DNA, the CDR3 is TGTGCCAGCAGTTACTGGACCGGGACAGGGGGTGAGCAGTACTTC.

In this sample, this clonotype turned up many times. The CDR3 DNA reads as TGTGCCAGCAGTTACGCTTTTGAGGGGCCCAATAATTCACCCCTCCACTTT. This sequence encodes CASSYAFEGPNNSPLHF. This chain joins TRBV6-9 and TRBJ1-6; D possibly corresponds to TRBD1 (5 bases). Germline lookup yields CDR1 MNHGY and CDR2 SVAAGI. Trimming pared 3 bases from V and 5 bases from J, leaving 17 bases between. The CDR3 is made up of 17 amino acids.

The CDR3 bases are TGTGCCAGTAGTAGGTCGGCAACGAACACCGGGGAGCTGTTTTTT. Translated: CASSRSATNTGELFF. The chain carries TRBV19 and TRBJ2-2; D ambiguous. The CDR3 is 15 residues long. The ends were cut back, 4 bases at V and 0 bases at J, with 9 bases in the middle. Per germline, CDR1 LNHDA and CDR2 SQIVND (reference sequence).

This clonotype was observed at least ten times. This chain links TRBV2 with TRBJ2-1, with D possibly TRBD2 on 5 matching bases. This CDR3 is built from 13 residues. The V and J ends lost 5 bases and 6 bases respectively, with 11 bases between them. CDR1 SNHLY and CDR2 FYNNEI come from the germline V gene. The CDR3: CASSRESANEQFF. CDR3 DNA: TGTGCCAGCAGTCGGGAATCAGCCAATGAGCAGTTCTTC.

The CDR3 region has the DNA TGTGCCAGTATGCGAAGACTCCCTGGGGACGAGCAGTTCTTC. This translates into CASMRRLPGDEQFF. V is TRBV19 and J is TRBJ2-1, with D perhaps TRBD1 or TRBD2 (5 bases each). Germline CDR1 is LNHDA and CDR2 is SQIVND (reference sequence). There are 14 residues in the CDR3. The ends were cut back, 7 bases at V and 10 bases at J, with 20 bases in the middle.

Here the CDR3 reads CASSEFQGSTGELFF. CDR3 DNA sequence: TGTGCCAGCAGTGAATTTCAGGGAAGCACCGGGGAGCTGTTTTTT. This chain links TRBV25-1 with TRBJ2-2, with D possibly being TRBD1 (5 bases). V shed 1 base and J shed 4 bases, with 10 bases lying between them. CDR1 and CDR2 (germline): MGHDK, SYGVNS. The CDR3 totals 15 residues.

CDR3 region: CSASGNTGELFF. CDR3 DNA: TGCAGTGCGAGCGGGAACACCGGGGAGCTGTTTTTT. The chain carries TRBV20-1 and TRBJ2-2; D might be TRBD2 (5 bases). The CDR3 has 12 residues. Germline CDR1 and CDR2: DFQATT and SNEGSKA (reference sequence). The germline V and J ends were trimmed by 6 bases and 1 base, with 6 bases remaining between them.

This clonotype was counted many times. The chain is built from TRBV7-3 and TRBJ2-1; 9 bases map to TRBD2. Germline V gene sequence: CDR1 SGHTA, CDR2 FQGTGA. The CDR3 consists of 16 residues. Germline trimming cut 1 base from V and 5 bases from J; bases unmatched to any gene: 6. The CDR3 DNA follows: TGTGCCAGCAGCTTAAAGGCGGCTAGCGGGAACAATGAGCAGTTCTTC. Translated, it gives CASSLKAASGNNEQFF.

This clonotype was detected a few times. The chain joins TRBV5-1 to TRBJ2-7; 10 nucleotides agree with TRBD2. Germline lookup yields CDR1 SGHRS and CDR2 YFSETQ. V trimming: 1 base; J trimming: 5 bases; junction bases outside the gene matches: 0. There are 13 residues in the CDR3. This CDR3 reads CASSLSGRDEQYF. The CDR3 DNA follows: TGCGCCAGCAGCTTGAGCGGGAGGGACGAGCAGTACTTC. Using reference TRBV5-1 and TRBJ2-7 for the parts outside the CDR3, the full variable domain is KAGVTQTPRYLIKTRGQQVTLSCSPISGHRSVSWYQQTPGQGLQFLFEYFSETQRNKGNFPGRFSGRQFSNSRSEMNVSTLELGDSALYLCASSLSGRDEQYFGPGTRLTVT.